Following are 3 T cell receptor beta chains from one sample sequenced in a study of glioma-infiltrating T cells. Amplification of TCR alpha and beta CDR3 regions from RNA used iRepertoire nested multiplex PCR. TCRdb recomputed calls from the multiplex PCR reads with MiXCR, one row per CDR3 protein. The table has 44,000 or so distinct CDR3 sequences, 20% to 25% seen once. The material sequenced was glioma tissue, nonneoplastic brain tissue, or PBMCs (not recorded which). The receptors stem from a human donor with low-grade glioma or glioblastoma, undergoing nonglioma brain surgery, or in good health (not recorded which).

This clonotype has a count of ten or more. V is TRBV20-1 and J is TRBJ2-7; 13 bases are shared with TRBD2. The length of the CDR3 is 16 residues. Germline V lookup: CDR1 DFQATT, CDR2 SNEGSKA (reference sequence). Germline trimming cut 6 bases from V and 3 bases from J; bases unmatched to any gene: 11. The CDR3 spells CSATGTSGKAHYEQYF. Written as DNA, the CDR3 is TGCAGTGCAACCGGGACTAGCGGGAAGGCCCACTACGAGCAGTACTTC.

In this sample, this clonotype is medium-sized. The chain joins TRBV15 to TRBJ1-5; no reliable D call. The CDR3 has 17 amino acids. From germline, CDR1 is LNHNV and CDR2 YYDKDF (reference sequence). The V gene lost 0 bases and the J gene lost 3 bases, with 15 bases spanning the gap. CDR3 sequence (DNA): TGTGCCACCAGCAGAGACTTTTCTTCCCTTCACAATCAGCCCCAGCATTTT. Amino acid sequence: CATSRDFSSLHNQPQHF.

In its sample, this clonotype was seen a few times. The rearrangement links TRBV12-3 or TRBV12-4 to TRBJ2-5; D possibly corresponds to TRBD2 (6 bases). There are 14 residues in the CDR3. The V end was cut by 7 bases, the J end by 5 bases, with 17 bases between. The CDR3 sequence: CASTTSRNGETQYF. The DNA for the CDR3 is TGTGCCAGCACTACTAGCAGGAACGGGGAGACCCAGTACTTC.